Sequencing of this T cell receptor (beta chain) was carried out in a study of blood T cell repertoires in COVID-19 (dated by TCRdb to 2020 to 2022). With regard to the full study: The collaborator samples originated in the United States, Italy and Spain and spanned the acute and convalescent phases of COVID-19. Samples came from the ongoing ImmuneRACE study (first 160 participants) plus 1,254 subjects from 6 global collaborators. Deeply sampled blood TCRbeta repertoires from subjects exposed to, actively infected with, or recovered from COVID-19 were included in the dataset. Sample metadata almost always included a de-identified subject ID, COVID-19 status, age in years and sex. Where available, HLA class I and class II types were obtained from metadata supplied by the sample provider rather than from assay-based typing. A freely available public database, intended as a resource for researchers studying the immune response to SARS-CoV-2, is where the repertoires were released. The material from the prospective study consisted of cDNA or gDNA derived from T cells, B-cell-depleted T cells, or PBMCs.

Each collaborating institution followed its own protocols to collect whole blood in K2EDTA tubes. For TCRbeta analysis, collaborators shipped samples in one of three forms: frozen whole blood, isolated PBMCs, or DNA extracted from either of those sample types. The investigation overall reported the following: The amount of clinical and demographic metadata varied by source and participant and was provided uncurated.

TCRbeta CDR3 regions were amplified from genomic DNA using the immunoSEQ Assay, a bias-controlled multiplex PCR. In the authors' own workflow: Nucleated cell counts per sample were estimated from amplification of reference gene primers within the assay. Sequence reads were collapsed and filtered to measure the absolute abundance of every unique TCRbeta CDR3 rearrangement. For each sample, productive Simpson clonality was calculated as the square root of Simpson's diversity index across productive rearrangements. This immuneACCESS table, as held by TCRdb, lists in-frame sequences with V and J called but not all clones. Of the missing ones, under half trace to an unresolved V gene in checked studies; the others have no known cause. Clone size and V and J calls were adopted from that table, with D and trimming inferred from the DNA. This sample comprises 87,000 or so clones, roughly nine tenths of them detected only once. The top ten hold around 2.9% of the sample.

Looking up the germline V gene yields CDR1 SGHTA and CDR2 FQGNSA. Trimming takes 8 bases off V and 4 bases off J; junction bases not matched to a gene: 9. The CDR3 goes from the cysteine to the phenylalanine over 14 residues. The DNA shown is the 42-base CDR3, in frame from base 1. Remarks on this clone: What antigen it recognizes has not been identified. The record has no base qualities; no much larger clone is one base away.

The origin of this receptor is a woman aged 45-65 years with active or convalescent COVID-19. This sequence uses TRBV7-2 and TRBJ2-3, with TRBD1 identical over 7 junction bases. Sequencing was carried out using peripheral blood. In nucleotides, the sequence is TGTGCCAGCGAGGACAGGCCGTTCGCAGATACGCAGTATTTT. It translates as CASEDRPFADTQYF. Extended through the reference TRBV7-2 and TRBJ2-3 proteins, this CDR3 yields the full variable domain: GAGVSQSPSNKVTEKGKDVELRCDPISGHTALYWYRQSLGQGLEFLIYFQGNSAPDKSGLPSDRFSAERTGGSVSTLTIQRTQQEDSAVYLCASEDRPFADTQYFGPGTRLTVL.